This TCR beta chain comes out of a study of blood T cell repertoires in COVID-19. On the study more broadly: From the United States, Italy and Spain came samples of acute and convalescent COVID-19. T cells, B-cell-depleted T cells, or PBMCs provided the cDNA or gDNA that served as material.

As processed by the authors: From reference gene primer amplification, estimates of nucleated cell counts were derived. TCRdb's table, derived via immunoSEQ multiplex PCR, lists solely in-frame clones and lacks some. That table is the source of V, J and clone size, and D and trimming were worked out from the DNA. The data hold 120,000 to 150,000 clones, with roughly nine tenths observed a single time. From germline, CDR1 is LGHNT and CDR2 FRNRAP. CDR3 length equals 18 residues. V dropped 1 base and J dropped 2; count of bases not matched to a gene: 6. This clone was picked up a small number of times. Sequenced sample: peripheral blood. The chain couples TRBV12-5 to TRBJ2-6, with TRBD1 matching over 9 bases. The sequence came from a human donor in a cohort sampled during active COVID-19. The CDR3 coding sequence is TGTGCTAGTGGTTTGGAACGGGACAGGGTGGCTGGGGCCAACGTCCTGACTTTC. Translating it yields CASGLERDRVAGANVLTF.